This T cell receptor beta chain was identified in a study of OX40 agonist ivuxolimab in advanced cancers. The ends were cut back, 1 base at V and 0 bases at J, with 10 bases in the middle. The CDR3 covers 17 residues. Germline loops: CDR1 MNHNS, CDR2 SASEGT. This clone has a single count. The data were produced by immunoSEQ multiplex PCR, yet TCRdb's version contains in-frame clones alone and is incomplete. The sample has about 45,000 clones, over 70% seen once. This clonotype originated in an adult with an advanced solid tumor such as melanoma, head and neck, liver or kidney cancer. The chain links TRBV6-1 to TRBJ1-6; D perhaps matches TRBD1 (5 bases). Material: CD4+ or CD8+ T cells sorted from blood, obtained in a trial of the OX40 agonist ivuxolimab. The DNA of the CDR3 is TGTGCCAGCAGTGAAGAGGGGTGGAGCTCCTATAATTCACCCCTCCACTTT. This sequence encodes CASSEEGWSSYNSPLHF.